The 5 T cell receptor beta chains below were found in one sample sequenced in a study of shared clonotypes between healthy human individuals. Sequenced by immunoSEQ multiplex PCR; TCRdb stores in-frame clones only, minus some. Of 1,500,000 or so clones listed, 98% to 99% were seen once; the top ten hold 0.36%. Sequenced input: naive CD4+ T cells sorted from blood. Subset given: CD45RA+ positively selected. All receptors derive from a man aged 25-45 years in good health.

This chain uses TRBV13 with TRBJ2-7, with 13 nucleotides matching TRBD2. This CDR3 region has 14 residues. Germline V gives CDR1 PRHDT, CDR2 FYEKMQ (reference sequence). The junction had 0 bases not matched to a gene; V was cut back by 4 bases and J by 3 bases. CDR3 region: CASSWTSGSYEQYF. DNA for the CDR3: TGTGCCAGCAGCTGGACTAGCGGGAGCTACGAGCAGTACTTC.

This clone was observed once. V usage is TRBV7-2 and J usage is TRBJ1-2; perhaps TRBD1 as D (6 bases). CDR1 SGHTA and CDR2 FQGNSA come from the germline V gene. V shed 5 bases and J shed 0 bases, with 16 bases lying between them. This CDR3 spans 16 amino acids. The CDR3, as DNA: TGTGCCAGCAGCCAAACTTCTTCAGGGGCTAACTATGGCTACACCTTC. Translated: CASSQTSSGANYGYTF.

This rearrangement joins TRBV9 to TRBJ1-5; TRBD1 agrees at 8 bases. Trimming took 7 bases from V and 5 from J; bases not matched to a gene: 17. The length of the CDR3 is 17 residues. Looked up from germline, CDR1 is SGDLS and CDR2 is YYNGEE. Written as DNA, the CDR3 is TGTGCCAGCGGGGATCCCGATGGAATACAGGGGGATCAGCCCCAGCATTTT. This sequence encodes CASGDPDGIQGDQPQHF. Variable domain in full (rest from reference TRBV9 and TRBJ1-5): DSGVTQTPKHLITATGQRVTLRCSPRSGDLSVYWYQQSLDQGLQFLIQYYNGEERAKGNILERFSAQQFPDLHSELNLSSLELGDSALYFCASGDPDGIQGDQPQHFGDGTRLSIL.

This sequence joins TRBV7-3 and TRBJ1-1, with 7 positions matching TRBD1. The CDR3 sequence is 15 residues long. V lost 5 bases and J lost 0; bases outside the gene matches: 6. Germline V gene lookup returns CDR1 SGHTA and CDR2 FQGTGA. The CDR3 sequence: CASSLTGQLNTEAFF. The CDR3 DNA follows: TGTGCCAGCAGCCTCACGGGACAGTTGAACACTGAAGCTTTCTTT. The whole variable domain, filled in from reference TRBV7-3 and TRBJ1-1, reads GAGVSQTPSNKVTEKGKYVELRCDPISGHTALYWYRQSLGQGPEFLIYFQGTGAADDSGLPNDRFFAVRPEGSVSTLKIQRTERGDSAVYLCASSLTGQLNTEAFFGQGTRLTVV.

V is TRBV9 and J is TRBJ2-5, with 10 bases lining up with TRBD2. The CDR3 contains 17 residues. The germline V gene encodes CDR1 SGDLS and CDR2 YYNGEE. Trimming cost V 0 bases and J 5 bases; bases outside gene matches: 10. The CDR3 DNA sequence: TGTGCCAGCAGCGTAGATCCTCTAGCGGGAGTCTCTGAGACCCAGTACTTC. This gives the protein CASSVDPLAGVSETQYF.